These 20 T cell receptor beta chains originate from one sample sequenced in a study of radiotherapy plus CTLA-4 blockade in lung cancer. Profiling relied on immunoSEQ multiplex PCR, and the TCRdb table lists in-frame clones only, not all of them. The sample includes 80,000 to 100,000 clones, approximately 74% seen only once; the top ten take approximately 3%. This specimen was peripheral blood, taken from a patient treated with radiotherapy plus ipilimumab. These receptors came from a human donor with non-small cell lung cancer who had a partial response to radiotherapy plus ipilimumab. Some clones in this sample may be carry-over from other donors' samples.

The CDR3 nucleotides read TGTGCCAGCAGCTTAGCCGGGGAATGGACTGAAGCTTTCTTT. Its protein product is CASSLAGEWTEAFF. The chain recombines TRBV11-3 with TRBJ1-1; D remains ambiguous. CDR1 SGHNT and CDR2 YENEEA come from the germline V gene. Deletions cut 1 base from V and 5 bases from J, with 11 bases between. CDR3 length equals 14 residues.

This clone was recorded once. The chain joins TRBV20-1 to TRBJ2-1; D possibly corresponds to TRBD1 (5 bases). The CDR3 extends over 11 amino acids. Trimming removed 6 bases at V and 5 bases at J, with 8 bases between. The germline CDR1 and CDR2 sequences are DFQATT and SNEGSKA (reference sequence). The CDR3 region has the DNA TGCAGTGCCGCAGGGAACAATGAGCAGTTCTTC. Residues: CSAAGNNEQFF.

The rearrangement joins TRBV29-1 to TRBJ2-3; 8 bases match TRBD1. V was clipped by 7 bases and J by 4 bases; unmatched bases: 19. The CDR3 has 17 residues. Germline CDR1 and CDR2: SQVTM and ANQGSEA. CDR3 sequence (DNA): TGCAGCGCGACAGGGGTGGTGACTGGATCCTTCGCAGATACGCAGTATTTT. It encodes CSATGVVTGSFADTQYF.

CDR3 protein: CASRTWGTGSDTEAFF. In DNA form, the CDR3 reads TGTGCCAGTAGGACCTGGGGTACAGGGTCGGACACTGAAGCTTTCTTT. The chain carries TRBV19 and TRBJ1-1; D may be TRBD1 (6 bases). The V end lost 6 bases, the J end lost 3 bases, and 20 bases lay between the germline ends. Germline CDR1 is LNHDA and CDR2 is SQIVND (reference sequence). The CDR3 sequence is 16 residues long.

The chain is built from TRBV18 and TRBJ2-2, with TRBD2 as a possible D gene (5 bases). The CDR3 consists of 15 residues. V lost 0 bases to trimming and J lost 7 bases, with 12 bases between them. Germline V gene data show CDR1 as KGHSH and CDR2 as LQKENI. The CDR3 reads CASSPPPGFGGELFF. CDR3 coding DNA: TGTGCCAGCTCACCACCACCGGGGTTCGGCGGGGAGCTGTTTTTT.

The chain recombines TRBV14 with TRBJ2-5; TRBD2 is a possible D gene (5 bases). Deletions cut 1 base from V and 7 bases from J, with 10 bases between. The CDR3 extends over 13 amino acids. In germline, CDR1 is SGHDN, CDR2 FVKESK. Here the CDR3 reads CASSQGRATTQYF. The DNA for the CDR3 is TGTGCCAGCAGCCAAGGGCGGGCCACGACCCAGTACTTC.

V and J are TRBV28 and TRBJ1-1; 7 bases line up with TRBD1. Germline assignment: CDR1 MDHEN and CDR2 SYDVKM. The CDR3 covers 15 residues. V lost 1 base and J lost 1; bases outside the gene matches: 3. DNA of the CDR3: TGTGCCAGCAGTTTATATCGACAGGGGAACACTGAAGCTTTCTTT. Translated, it gives CASSLYRQGNTEAFF.

Comment on this clone: Germline and junction disagree at one end, which may indicate a read error. The chain combines TRBV4-3 with TRBJ1-2; no definite D call. The CDR3 is 15 residues long. Germline CDR1 reads LGHNA; CDR2 reads YSLEER. The CDR3 DNA sequence: TGCGCCAGCAGCCAAGACCCCGCACAACACTATGGCCACACCTTC. Protein product: CASSQDPAQHYGHTF.

This clone was counted only a few times. The V and J genes are TRBV7-8 and TRBJ2-2; TRBD2 is a possible D gene (6 bases). Germline CDR1 reads SGHVS; CDR2 reads FQNEAQ. V was cut by 2 bases and J by 0 bases, with 13 bases left in between. There are 17 residues in the CDR3. CDR3 residues: CASSLRRSGPNTGELFF. The CDR3 region has the DNA TGTGCCAGCAGCTTACGTAGAAGCGGGCCGAACACCGGGGAGCTGTTTTTT.

This clone was picked up a small number of times. The chain recombines TRBV5-8 with TRBJ1-5, with D unresolved. There are 14 residues in the CDR3. V lost 4 bases and J 9 bases, leaving 17 bases between the germline ends. Germline-derived CDR1 and CDR2 are SGHTS and YDEGEE. In DNA form, the CDR3 reads TGTGCCAGCAGCGGGCGAATTTCGGTGGGGCCCCAGCATTTT. This codes for CASSGRISVGPQHF.

The chain carries TRBV5-1 and TRBJ2-1, with D tentatively TRBD1 (5 bases). The CDR3 is made up of 12 amino acids. Germline V CDR1 and CDR2: SGHRS, YFSETQ. V lost 4 bases and J lost 5, with 7 bases in between. As DNA, the CDR3 is TGCGCCAGCAGCCTACAGGACAATGAGCAGTTCTTC. It is translated as CASSLQDNEQFF.

The V call is TRBV7-9, the J call TRBJ2-7; possibly TRBD1 for D (6 bases). Germline V gene data show CDR1 as SEHNR and CDR2 as FQNEAQ (reference sequence). V shed 1 base and J shed 1 base, with 11 bases lying between them. CDR3 size: 15 residues. The CDR3 bases are TGTGCCAGCAGCTTAGGTCAGGGGAGATCCTACGAGCAGTACTTC. It yields the protein CASSLGQGRSYEQYF.

The chain's CDR3 is CASSQSGGSSYNEQFF. CDR3 coding DNA: TGTGCCAGCAGCCAGAGCGGGGGGAGCTCCTACAATGAGCAGTTCTTC. The chain is built from TRBV4-2 and TRBJ2-1; 9 nucleotides agree with TRBD2. The CDR3 is 16 amino acids. From germline, CDR1 is LGHNA and CDR2 YNFKEQ. The J segment lost 0 bases and the V segment lost 3 bases, leaving 3 bases of the junction unmatched.

Concerning this clone itself: In the same sample, other DNA sequences code for this CDR3. The chain is built from TRBV28 and TRBJ2-3; 9 positions agree with TRBD2. The V gene's germline CDR1 is MDHEN and CDR2 SYDVKM. The CDR3 runs 17 residues. Trimming at V came to 6 bases and at J to 6 bases, leaving 16 bases not matched to a gene. This chain's CDR3 is CASRSRLAALVMDTQYF. In DNA form, the CDR3 reads TGTGCCAGCAGGTCCCGACTAGCGGCGCTCGTCATGGATACGCAGTATTTT.

The CDR3 loop reads CASSSRGLAESYNEQFF. The DNA for the CDR3 is TGTGCCAGCAGCTCCCGGGGACTAGCGGAATCCTACAATGAGCAGTTCTTC. This chain uses TRBV7-3 with TRBJ2-1; 11 nucleotides line up with TRBD2. CDR1 and CDR2 from the germline V gene are SGHTA and FQGTGA. With V trimmed by 4 bases and J by 1 base, 6 bases remained unmatched. The CDR3 extends over 17 amino acids.

This clone was seen only a few times. The J gene is TRBJ1-2, the V gene TRBV11-1; 7 nucleotides align to TRBD1. Per the germline V gene, CDR1 is SGHAT and CDR2 is FQDESV (reference sequence). The junction had 8 bases not matched to a gene; V was cut back by 4 bases and J by 3 bases. The CDR3 covers 15 residues. Here the CDR3 reads CASSSRLGTDYGYTF. DNA of the CDR3: TGTGCCAGCAGCTCGAGGTTGGGGACAGACTATGGCTACACCTTC.

The chain carries TRBV7-2 and TRBJ1-5; a weak D match, TRBD1 (5 bases). V dropped 1 base and J dropped 2 bases, with 12 bases sitting between them. Germline V gives CDR1 SGHTA, CDR2 FQGNSA. The CDR3 has 16 residues. The CDR3 DNA follows: TGTGCCAGCAGCTTAGAGGGCTCAGGGCGCAATCAGCCCCAGCATTTT. Protein product: CASSLEGSGRNQPQHF.

The gene calls are TRBV19 and TRBJ2-2; 9 bases agree with TRBD1. Trimming cost V 5 bases and J 7 bases; bases outside gene matches: 5. Germline loops: CDR1 LNHDA, CDR2 SQIVND (reference sequence). The CDR3 runs to 14 residues. DNA of the CDR3: TGTGCCAGTAGTGGAACAGGGGGCAGCGGGGAGCTGTTTTTT. Translation: CASSGTGGSGELFF.

The chain has TRBV18 and TRBJ1-1; 7 bases agree with TRBD1. With 4 bases clipped from V and 3 bases from J, the junction kept 8 bases outside the gene matches. Per the germline V gene, CDR1 is KGHSH and CDR2 is LQKENI. CDR3 length: 15 amino acids. CDR3 nucleotide sequence: TGTGCCAGCTCACTACTACAGGGGTGGGACACTGAAGCTTTCTTT. Protein: CASSLLQGWDTEAFF. The full variable domain, completed using reference TRBV18 and TRBJ1-1, is NAGVMQNPRHLVRRRGQEARLRCSPMKGHSHVYWYRQLPEEGLKFMVYLQKENIIDESGMPKERFSAEFPKEGPSILRIQQVVRGDSAAYFCASSLLQGWDTEAFFGQGTRLTVV.

The chain joins TRBV6-6 to TRBJ2-4; 9 nucleotides align to TRBD2. V dropped 2 bases and J dropped 10; count of bases not matched to a gene: 6. Germline values: CDR1 MNHNY, CDR2 SVGAGI (reference sequence). The CDR3 runs 14 residues. This CDR3 is CASSYGRAGGIQYF. The CDR3, as DNA: TGTGCCAGCAGTTACGGTAGAGCGGGGGGAATTCAGTACTTC.